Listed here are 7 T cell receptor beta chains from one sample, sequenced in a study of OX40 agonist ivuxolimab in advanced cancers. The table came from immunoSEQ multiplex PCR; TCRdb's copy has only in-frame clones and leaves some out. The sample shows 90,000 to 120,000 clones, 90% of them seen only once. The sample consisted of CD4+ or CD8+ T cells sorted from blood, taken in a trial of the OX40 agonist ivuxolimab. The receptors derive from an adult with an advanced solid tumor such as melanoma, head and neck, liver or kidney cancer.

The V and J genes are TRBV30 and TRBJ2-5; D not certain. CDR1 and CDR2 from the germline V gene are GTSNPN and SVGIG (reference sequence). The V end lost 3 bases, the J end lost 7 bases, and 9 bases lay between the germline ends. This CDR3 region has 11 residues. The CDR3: CAWSGGRTQYF. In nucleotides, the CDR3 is TGTGCCTGGAGCGGTGGACGGACCCAGTACTTC.

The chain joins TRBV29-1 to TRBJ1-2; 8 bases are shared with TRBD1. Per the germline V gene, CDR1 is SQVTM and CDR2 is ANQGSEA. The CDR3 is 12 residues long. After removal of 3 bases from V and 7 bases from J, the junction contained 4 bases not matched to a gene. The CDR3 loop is CSVDQGAGGYTF. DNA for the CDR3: TGCAGCGTTGACCAGGGGGCGGGTGGCTACACCTTC.

The CDR3 bases are TGCGCCAGCAATTGGAGGCGGGAGGGATTGGAGCAGTACTTC. Amino acid sequence: CASNWRREGLEQYF. The V gene is TRBV10-2, the J gene TRBJ2-7, with 9 bases that match TRBD2. Germline trimming cut 7 bases from V and 7 bases from J; bases unmatched to any gene: 11. The length of the CDR3 is 14 residues. Looked up from germline, CDR1 is WSHSY and CDR2 is SAAADI.

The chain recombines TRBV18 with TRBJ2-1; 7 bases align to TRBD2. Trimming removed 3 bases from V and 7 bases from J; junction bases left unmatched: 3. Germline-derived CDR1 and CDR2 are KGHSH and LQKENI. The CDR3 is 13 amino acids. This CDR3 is CASSPGGENEQFF. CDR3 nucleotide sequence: TGTGCCAGCTCACCGGGAGGGGAAAATGAGCAGTTCTTC.

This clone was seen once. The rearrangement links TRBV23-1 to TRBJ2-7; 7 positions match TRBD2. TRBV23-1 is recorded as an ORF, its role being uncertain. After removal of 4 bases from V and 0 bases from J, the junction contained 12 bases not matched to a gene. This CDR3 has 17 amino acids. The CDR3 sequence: CASSLPPQRENSYEQYF. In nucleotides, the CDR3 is TGCGCCAGCAGTCTCCCCCCCCAGCGGGAAAACTCCTACGAGCAGTACTTC.

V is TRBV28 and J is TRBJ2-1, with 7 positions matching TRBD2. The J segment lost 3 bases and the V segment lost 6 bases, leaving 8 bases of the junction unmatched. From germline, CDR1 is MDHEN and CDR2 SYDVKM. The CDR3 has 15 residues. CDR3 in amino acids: CASRPQRGNYNEQFF. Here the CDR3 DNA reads TGTGCCAGCAGACCCCAGCGGGGCAACTACAATGAGCAGTTCTTC.

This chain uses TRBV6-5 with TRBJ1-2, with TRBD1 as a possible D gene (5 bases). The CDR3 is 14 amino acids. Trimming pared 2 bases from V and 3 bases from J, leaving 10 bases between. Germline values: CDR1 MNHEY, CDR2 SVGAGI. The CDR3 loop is CASSYHDSYYGYTF. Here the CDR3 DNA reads TGTGCCAGCAGTTACCATGACAGTTACTATGGCTACACCTTC.